A selection of T cell receptor beta chains follows, all from one sample in a study of CD8 T cells in ankylosing spondylitis. TCRdb reanalysed the 5' RACE reads using MiXCR and keeps one entry per CDR3 protein. This table has under 850,000 distinct CDR3 sequences, roughly 20% appearing once. The sequenced material came from blood, either unsorted or a sorted T cell fraction (not recorded which). These receptors all come from a male donor with ankylosing spondylitis. Each CDR3 is given with its conserved first and last residue. D genes are given only for firm matches. Only some rows state a clone size, as once, few, many or a class for expanded clones.

cdr3_aa cdr3_nt j_call v_call d_call clone_size
CASSQDSGFYGYTF TGCGCCAGCAGCCAAGATTCGGGGTTCTATGGCTACACCTTC TRBJ1-2 TRBV4-1 - -
CASSPELGSVGQYF TGTGCCAGCAGCCCTGAGTTGGGAAGCGTTGGGCAGTACTTC TRBJ2-7 TRBV4-2 - -
CASSYSGGARETQYF TGTGCCAGCAGCTACAGCGGGGGGGCCCGAGAGACCCAGTACTTC TRBJ2-5 TRBV7-9 TRBD2 once
CATNSGWEQYF TGTGCCACTAACAGCGGATGGGAGCAGTACTTC TRBJ2-7 TRBV25-1 - -
CASSPRSTDPSDNSPLHF TGTGCCAGCAGCCCTCGATCGACCGACCCGTCAGATAATTCACCCCTCCACTTT TRBJ1-6 TRBV11-1 - -
CASSLFQNNEKLFF TGTGCCAGCAGTTTATTCCAGAATAATGAAAAACTGTTTTTT TRBJ1-4 TRBV12-3/TRBV12-4 - few
CASSLVRQGWTNEQYF TGTGCCAGCAGCTTGGTTAGGCAGGGGTGGACCAACGAGCAGTACTTC TRBJ2-7 TRBV5-6 - few
CASSLLASTYNEQFF TGTGCCAGCAGCCTACTAGCTTCCACCTACAATGAGCAGTTCTTC TRBJ2-1 TRBV11-3 - -
CAISEIRADTQYF TGTGCCATCAGTGAGATCAGGGCAGATACGCAGTATTTT TRBJ2-3 TRBV10-3 - -
CATRGSQSTDTQYF TGTGCCACCAGGGGGTCTCAAAGCACAGATACGCAGTATTTT TRBJ2-3 TRBV24-1 - few
CASSLRDSYNSPLHF TGTGCCAGCAGTTTAAGGGACAGCTATAATTCACCCCTCCACTTT TRBJ1-6 TRBV12-3/TRBV12-4 TRBD1 few
CASSLTREPPGEQYF TGTGCCAGCAGCTTAACCCGGGAGCCACCGGGGGAGCAGTACTTC TRBJ2-7 TRBV7-9 - few